These 11 T cell receptor beta chains originate from one sample sequenced in a study of cytomegalovirus exposure and HLA in healthy donors. 60 Vbeta and 13 Jbeta primers were used in PCR. Repertoires were generated with immunoSEQ multiplex PCR, while TCRdb's copy carries only in-frame clones and drops some. Of some 180,000 clones in the sample, over 60% are singletons; the top ten hold about 1.5%. The sequenced sample consisted of PBMCs. The receptor set was obtained from a young man in good health and CMV-seronegative.

V gene TRBV28 combines with J gene TRBJ1-5; D is unclear. Germline V gives CDR1 MDHEN, CDR2 SYDVKM. This CDR3 is built from 13 residues. V gave up 4 bases and J gave up 0 bases, with 4 bases separating them. In DNA form, the CDR3 reads TGTGCCAGCAGTTACTATAGCAATCAGCCCCAGCATTTT. Translation gives CASSYYSNQPQHF.

This rearrangement joins TRBV30 to TRBJ1-2, with D tentatively TRBD1 (6 bases). V shed 4 bases and J shed 4 bases, with 13 bases lying between them. Germline V gene lookup returns CDR1 GTSNPN and CDR2 SVGIG (reference sequence). This CDR3 region has 13 residues. CDR3 amino acids: CAWNTGTAYGYTF. CDR3 nucleotides: TGTGCCTGGAATACAGGGACGGCCTATGGCTACACCTTC. Together with reference TRBV30 and TRBJ1-2, the CDR3 gives the full variable domain: SQTIHQWPATLVQPVGSPLSLECTVEGTSNPNLYWYRQAAGRGLQLLFYSVGIGQISSEVPQNLSASRPQDRQFILSSKKLLLSDSGFYLCAWNTGTAYGYTFGSGTRLTVV.

V usage is TRBV27 and J usage is TRBJ1-4, with 7 positions matching TRBD1. The V gene's germline CDR1 is MNHEY and CDR2 SMNVEV (reference sequence). This CDR3 region has 15 residues. The trim removed 2 bases at V and 7 bases at J, leaving 7 bases unmatched. DNA of the CDR3: TGTGCCAGCAGTTTAATTACAGGGGTGGGTGAAAAACTGTTTTTT. This translates into CASSLITGVGEKLFF.

This clone was seen just once. This chain links TRBV2 with TRBJ2-3; D remains unclear. The CDR3 consists of 16 residues. CDR1 and CDR2 (germline): SNHLY, FYNNEI. Trimming stripped 5 bases from V and 6 bases from J, with 21 bases between. The DNA for the CDR3 is TGTGCCAGCAGTAGGTCACGTACCCCCGTCGGGGATACGCAGTATTTT. This translates into CASSRSRTPVGDTQYF.

The genes are TRBV9 and TRBJ2-5; TRBD1 might be the D (6 bases). The CDR3 sequence is 13 residues long. CDR1 SGDLS and CDR2 YYNGEE come from the germline V gene. Trimming stripped 3 bases from V and 2 bases from J, with 8 bases between. The DNA for the CDR3 is TGTGCCAGCAGCGGGACAGTGCAAGAGACCCAGTACTTC. Protein sequence: CASSGTVQETQYF.

The chain has TRBV6-1 and TRBJ2-7; 7 bases map to TRBD2. There are 13 residues in the CDR3. Germline-derived CDR1 and CDR2 are MNHNS and SASEGT. Trimming at V came to 4 bases and at J to 6 bases, leaving 6 bases not matched to a gene. The chain's CDR3 is CASSGGGVVEQYF. The CDR3 bases are TGTGCCAGCAGTGGTGGGGGGGTTGTCGAGCAGTACTTC.

The chain uses TRBV7-9 and TRBJ2-3; 11 nucleotides line up with TRBD2. With V trimmed by 4 bases and J by 3 bases, 12 bases remained unmatched. The V gene's germline CDR1 is SEHNR and CDR2 FQNEAQ (reference sequence). This CDR3 has 18 amino acids. The CDR3 DNA is TGTGCCAGCAGCTCGCGCCGGCTAGCGGGGGGCCTAACAGATACGCAGTATTTT. Amino acid sequence: CASSSRRLAGGLTDTQYF.

The chain carries TRBV7-6 and TRBJ1-2, with 10 bases aligning to TRBD1. Per germline, CDR1 SGHVS and CDR2 FNYEAQ. The CDR3 runs to 15 residues. The junction had 9 bases not matched to a gene; V was cut back by 8 bases and J by 3 bases. As DNA, the CDR3 is TGTGCCAGCTCTGACAGGGGGCAAGTCGACTATGGCTACACCTTC. Its protein is CASSDRGQVDYGYTF.

The table lists this clone with a few counts. The chain employs TRBV7-9 and TRBJ2-2; 7 bases are shared with TRBD2. V shed 8 bases and J 5 bases; nucleotides not matched to a gene: 8. The V gene's germline CDR1 is SEHNR and CDR2 FQNEAQ (reference sequence). This CDR3 spans 14 amino acids. CDR3 nucleotide sequence: TGTGCCAGCCGTAGCGGGCGAGGGACCGGGGAGCTGTTTTTT. Residues: CASRSGRGTGELFF.

This clone has only one observation. This chain links TRBV2 with TRBJ2-5, with D uncertain. The DNA end favors TRBJ2-7, so the J call may be wrong. The CDR3 is 11 amino acids. Germline loops: CDR1 SNHLY, CDR2 FYNNEI. CDR3 bases: TGTGCCAGCAGTGTCTCCTACGAGCAGTACTTC. It is translated as CASSVSYEQYF.

This clone appeared a single time. This chain uses TRBV20-1 with TRBJ2-1; D may be TRBD2 (6 bases). The CDR3 runs to 11 residues. V gave up 5 bases and J gave up 13 bases, with 15 bases separating them. CDR1 is DFQATT, CDR2 SNEGSKA, per germline (reference sequence). The CDR3 region has the DNA TGCAGTGCTCTCCGGGACTCGCAACAGTTCTTC. Protein: CSALRDSQQFF.